The entry below describes one TCR beta chain. Its antigen is undetermined. CDR3 regions of TCR beta were amplified from RNA transcripts. First-round RT-PCR employed HTBI primers, with a second-round multiplex PCR after it. One entry per CDR3 protein results from TCRdb running MiXCR on the multiplex PCR reads. The data contain hundreds of thousands of distinct CDR3 sequences, 22% of them seen just once; the ten biggest clones take up approximately 7%. These data belong to a study of Graves' ophthalmopathy and Graves' hyperthyroidism. Study conclusions and caveats: It was with around 71% sensitivity and about 72% specificity that the model predicted ophthalmopathy progression.

In this cohort, patients with other autoimmune diseases, uncontrolled infections, pregnancy or lactation were excluded. The CDR3 spans 16 residues. CDR1 is SQVTM, CDR2 ANQGSEA, per germline. The V segment lost 0 bases and the J segment 2 bases; nucleotides outside the gene matches: 8. The gene calls are TRBV29-1 and TRBJ2-7, with 9 bases lining up with TRBD1. The source material was peripheral blood. The TCR originated in a woman under 30 with stable Graves' hyperthyroidism. Some clones in this sample may be carry-over from other donors' samples. The CDR3 DNA sequence: TGCAGCGTTGAAGACCAGGGAGGGGACAGGGCCTACGAGCAGTACTTC. Translation: CSVEDQGGDRAYEQYF.